This TCR beta chain appears in the sequencing data of a study of blood T cell repertoires in COVID-19. Looking at the study overall: PBMCs, B-cell-depleted T cells, or T cells provided the cDNA or gDNA that made up the material.

Clones were read by immunoSEQ multiplex PCR, and TCRdb kept only the in-frame ones, dropping some. Of approximately 98,000 clones in the sample, 88% were seen once. Trimming at V came to 5 bases and at J to 6 bases, leaving 8 bases not matched to a gene. Germline CDR1 and CDR2: LNHDA and SQIVND (reference sequence). The CDR3 loop spans 15 amino acids. The chain carries TRBV19 and TRBJ2-1; the match to TRBD2 covers 9 bases. The sample comprised peripheral blood. The receptor comes from a human donor in a cohort sampled during active COVID-19. This CDR3 is CASSVPAGGLNEQFF. The DNA of the CDR3 is TGTGCCAGTAGTGTCCCGGCGGGAGGGCTCAATGAGCAGTTCTTC.